Listed below are T cell receptor beta chains from one sample, sequenced in a study of blood T cell repertoires in COVID-19. Some clones are missing from TCRdb's copy, which holds only in-frame ones; the method was immunoSEQ multiplex PCR. Of about 210,000 clones listed, 82% are singletons. The sample consisted of peripheral blood. The receptor source for this set is a woman aged 65 to 85 with COVID-19, enrolled during active disease. Each CDR3 is given with its conserved first and last residue. A D gene is named only where the DNA matches it firmly. Where a row states a size, it is once, few, many or the class of an expanded clone; other rows omit it.

J gene	D gene	V gene	clone size	CDR3 protein	CDR3 DNA
TRBJ2-7	-	TRBV5-4	-	CASSLSAGRGYEQYF	TGTGCCAGCAGCTTAAGTGCGGGGCGAGGCTACGAGCAGTACTTC
TRBJ2-4	-	TRBV5-1	-	CASSLAIDRHSLQYF	TGCGCCAGCAGCTTGGCCATAGACAGACACTCCCTTCAGTACTTC
TRBJ2-7	-	TRBV19	-	CATGRGRSYEQYF	TGTGCCACCGGCAGGGGCAGATCCTACGAGCAGTACTTC
TRBJ2-7	TRBD2	TRBV5-4	-	CASSGTSGSSYEQYF	TGTGCCAGCAGCGGTACTAGCGGGAGCTCCTACGAGCAGTACTTC
TRBJ2-3	-	TRBV7-9	-	CASSLTGTPPPDTQYF	TGTGCCAGCAGCTTGACCGGGACTCCTCCCCCAGATACGCAGTATTTT
TRBJ2-5	TRBD2	TRBV2	-	CASRRGTSGREETQYF	TGTGCCAGCAGACGCGGGACTAGCGGGAGGGAAGAGACCCAGTACTTC
TRBJ1-5	-	TRBV28	-	CASSLSGGNQPQHF	TGTGCCAGCAGTTTATCCGGGGGGAATCAGCCCCAGCATTTT
TRBJ2-1	TRBD2	TRBV19	-	CASSIDYGRGTSSYNEQFF	TGTGCCAGTAGTATAGATTACGGTCGAGGGACTAGTTCCTACAATGAGCAGTTCTTC
TRBJ1-2	TRBD1	TRBV18	-	CASSPQGAGSNYGYTF	TGTGCCAGCTCACCGCAGGGGGCCGGGTCTAACTATGGCTACACCTTC
TRBJ2-7	TRBD1	TRBV2	-	CASRSILPGTADRGQYF	TGTGCCAGCAGGTCAATCTTACCGGGGACAGCAGATCGTGGGCAGTACTTC
TRBJ1-1	TRBD1	TRBV27	-	CASRKQGLMNTEAFF	TGTGCCAGCAGGAAACAGGGGTTGATGAACACTGAAGCTTTCTTT
TRBJ2-1	TRBD2	TRBV29-1	-	CSVSGSSYNEQFF	TGCAGCGTCAGCGGGAGCTCCTACAATGAGCAGTTCTTC
TRBJ2-1	TRBD2	TRBV27	once	CASTPGTSGYNEQFF	TGTGCCAGCACCCCAGGGACTAGCGGTTACAATGAGCAGTTCTTC
TRBJ1-2	-	TRBV28	-	CASSPWRGHGYTF	TGTGCCAGCAGTCCCTGGAGGGGTCACGGCTACACCTTC
TRBJ2-2	-	TRBV7-2	-	CASSLVGLLNTGELFF	TGTGCCAGCAGCTTAGTGGGACTTCTTAACACCGGGGAGCTGTTTTTT
TRBJ2-5	-	TRBV11-2	few	CASSLDLRTQYF	TGTGCCAGCAGCTTAGATCTTAGGACCCAGTACTTC
TRBJ2-4	TRBD1	TRBV5-4	-	CASSFDRASQNIQYF	TGTGCCAGCAGCTTCGACAGGGCCTCTCAAAACATTCAGTACTTC
TRBJ2-1	-	TRBV7-3	-	CASSLVGGSYNEQFF	TGTGCCAGCAGCTTAGTAGGCGGTTCCTACAATGAGCAGTTCTTC
TRBJ2-1	-	TRBV18	-	CASSPLEQPAGSYNEQFF	TGTGCCAGCTCACCACTCGAACAGCCGGCGGGGTCCTACAATGAGCAGTTCTTC
TRBJ1-2	-	TRBV28	-	CASSFPVRGNYGYTF	TGTGCCAGCAGTTTCCCCGTTCGGGGAAACTATGGCTACACCTTC
TRBJ1-1	TRBD1	TRBV7-9	-	CASSSTGKGTEAFF	TGTGCCAGCAGCTCGACAGGGAAAGGTACTGAAGCTTTCTTT
TRBJ2-5	TRBD1	TRBV28	-	CASTPGQGGRETQYF	TGTGCCAGCACCCCGGGACAGGGCGGTCGAGAGACCCAGTACTTC
TRBJ1-2	TRBD1	TRBV6-5	-	CASKGQGYYGYTF	TGTGCCAGTAAAGGACAGGGATACTATGGCTACACCTTC
TRBJ2-2	TRBD1	TRBV19	-	CASSRTGGNTGELFF	TGTGCCAGTAGTAGGACAGGGGGGAACACCGGGGAGCTGTTTTTT